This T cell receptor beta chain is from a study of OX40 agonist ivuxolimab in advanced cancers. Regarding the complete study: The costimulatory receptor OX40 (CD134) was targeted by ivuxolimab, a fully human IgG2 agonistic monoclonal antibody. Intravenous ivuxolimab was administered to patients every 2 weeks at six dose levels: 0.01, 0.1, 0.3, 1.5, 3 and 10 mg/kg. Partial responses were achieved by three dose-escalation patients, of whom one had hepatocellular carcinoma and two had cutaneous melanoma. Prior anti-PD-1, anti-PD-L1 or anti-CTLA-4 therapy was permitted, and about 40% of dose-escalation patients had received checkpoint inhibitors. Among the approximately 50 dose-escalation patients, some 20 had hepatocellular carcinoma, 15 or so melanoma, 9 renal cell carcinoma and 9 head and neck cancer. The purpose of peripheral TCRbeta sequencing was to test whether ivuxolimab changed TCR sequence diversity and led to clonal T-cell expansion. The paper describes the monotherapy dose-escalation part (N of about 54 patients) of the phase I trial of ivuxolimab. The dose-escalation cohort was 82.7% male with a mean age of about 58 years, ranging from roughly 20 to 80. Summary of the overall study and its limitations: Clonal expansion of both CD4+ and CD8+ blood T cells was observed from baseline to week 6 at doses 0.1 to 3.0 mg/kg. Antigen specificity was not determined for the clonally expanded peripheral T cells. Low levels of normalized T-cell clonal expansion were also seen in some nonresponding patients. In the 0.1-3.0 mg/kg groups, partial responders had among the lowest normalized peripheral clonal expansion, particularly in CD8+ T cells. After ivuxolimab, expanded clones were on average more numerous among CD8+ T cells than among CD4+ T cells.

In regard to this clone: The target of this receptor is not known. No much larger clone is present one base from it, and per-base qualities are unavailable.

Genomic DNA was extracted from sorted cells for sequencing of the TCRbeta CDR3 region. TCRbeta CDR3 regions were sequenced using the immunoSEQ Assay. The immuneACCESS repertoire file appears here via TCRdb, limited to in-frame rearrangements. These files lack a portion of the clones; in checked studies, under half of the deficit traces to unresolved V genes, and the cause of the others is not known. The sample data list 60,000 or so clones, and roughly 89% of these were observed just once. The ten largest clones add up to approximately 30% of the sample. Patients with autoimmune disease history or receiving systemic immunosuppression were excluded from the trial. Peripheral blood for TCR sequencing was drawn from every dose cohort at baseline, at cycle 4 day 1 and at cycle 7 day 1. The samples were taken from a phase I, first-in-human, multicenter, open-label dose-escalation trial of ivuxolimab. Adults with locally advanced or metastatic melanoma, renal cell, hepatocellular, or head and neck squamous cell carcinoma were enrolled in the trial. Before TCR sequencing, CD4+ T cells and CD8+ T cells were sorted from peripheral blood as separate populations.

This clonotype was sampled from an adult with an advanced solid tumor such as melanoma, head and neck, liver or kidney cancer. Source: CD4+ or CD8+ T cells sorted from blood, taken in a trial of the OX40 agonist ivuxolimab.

The DNA sequence is given as TGCGCCAGCAGTGAGTCAAGAAACTATGGCTACACCTTC. Its protein reads: CASSESRNYGYTF. The chain is made from TRBV10-1 and TRBJ1-2; the D gene cannot be named for sure. Taken from the germline V gene (reference sequence), the CDR1 and CDR2 loops are WNHNN and SYGVQD. V gives up 0 bases and J gives up 2 bases, and the segment between their germline ends measures 4 bases. The CDR3 contains 13 residues, cysteine and phenylalanine counted. Only the CDR3 portion is preserved as DNA: 39 bases, with reading frame beginning at the first base.